Following are 24 T cell receptor beta chains from one sample sequenced in a study of T-cell memory formation after mild COVID-19. TCRdb itself ran the 5' RACE reads through MiXCR, one entry per CDR3 protein. The profile shows 100,000 or so distinct CDR3 sequences, around 10% of them singletons. Sequenced material: PBMCs or a T cell subset sorted from them (not recorded which). Source of these receptors: a man aged 18 to 29 who had mild COVID-19 (a few samples of this study predate the infection). Cell type and time point are not known.

This clonotype was seen a handful of times. V and J are TRBV7-6 and TRBJ2-2, with a tentative D call TRBD1 (6 bases). V was pared by 6 bases and J by 5 bases, with 22 bases between. CDR3 length: 17 residues. Germline V CDR1 and CDR2: SGHVS, FNYEAQ. For the CDR3, the DNA is TGTGCCAGCAGTCCAAATGTCGGGGCAGGGGAAACCGGGGAGCTGTTTTTT. This codes for CASSPNVGAGETGELFF.

V gene TRBV6-5 combines with J gene TRBJ2-5, with D tentatively TRBD1 or TRBD2 (5 bases each). There are 14 residues in the CDR3. Trimming removed 5 bases at V and 9 bases at J, with 19 bases between. Germline lookup yields CDR1 MNHEY and CDR2 SVGAGI. The CDR3 DNA reads TGTGCCAGCAGTCTGGGGACCGGGATGCGGGCCCAGTACTTC. Translating gives CASSLGTGMRAQYF.

This clonotype turned up a few times. This chain connects TRBV7-9 to TRBJ2-7; D could derive from TRBD1 or TRBD2 (6 bases each). The CDR3 totals 14 residues. V was cut by 4 bases and J by 3 bases, with 13 bases left in between. Germline assignment: CDR1 SEHNR and CDR2 FQNEAQ (reference sequence). The chain's CDR3 is CASSYGGPGYEQYV. The CDR3 coding sequence is TGTGCCAGCAGCTACGGGGGCCCAGGCTACGAGCAGTACGTC.

This clonotype was seen a handful of times. The chain is built from TRBV6-2 or TRBV6-3 and TRBJ2-3, with 12 bases that match TRBD2. Germline V gives CDR1 MNHEY, CDR2 SVGEGT. This CDR3 contains 14 residues. With V trimmed by 5 bases and J by 6 bases, 3 bases remained unmatched. This CDR3 reads CASSHGLAGDTQYF. In nucleotides, the CDR3 is TGTGCCAGCAGTCACGGACTAGCGGGGGATACGCAGTATTTT.

This clonotype was counted between two and nine times. The chain is built from TRBV12-3 or TRBV12-4 and TRBJ1-1, with TRBD1 matching over 8 bases. The CDR3 spans 15 residues. J lost 3 bases, V lost 7 bases, and 10 bases had no gene match. The chain's CDR3 is CASNRDRLQDTEAFF. CDR3 DNA: TGTGCCAGCAACAGGGACAGGCTCCAAGACACTGAAGCTTTCTTT.

This clonotype was seen ten or more times. The chain joins TRBV28 to TRBJ2-4; tentative D call: TRBD1 (6 bases). V was clipped by 5 bases and J by 0 bases, with 11 bases between them. CDR1 and CDR2 (germline): MDHEN, SYDVKM. The CDR3 runs 15 residues. CDR3 DNA sequence: TGTGCCAGCAGTCTTTACAGGGAAGCCAAAAACATTCAGTACTTC. It translates to CASSLYREAKNIQYF.

This clonotype occurred a few times. The V and J genes are TRBV19 and TRBJ1-2; D gene uncertain. The germline V gene encodes CDR1 LNHDA and CDR2 SQIVND (reference sequence). V gave up 5 bases and J gave up 3 bases, with 16 bases separating them. There are 15 residues in the CDR3. The CDR3 DNA reads TGTGCCAGTAGTTCGACAAGAAGTGTATACTATGGCTACACCTTC. Translated: CASSSTRSVYYGYTF.

V is TRBV7-9 and J is TRBJ2-7; possibly TRBD2 for D (5 bases). Per the germline V gene, CDR1 is SEHNR and CDR2 is FQNEAQ (reference sequence). This CDR3 comprises 13 residues. The V and J ends lost 4 bases and 2 bases respectively, with 9 bases between them. CDR3 region: CASSSGFAYEQYF. Written as DNA, the CDR3 is TGTGCCAGCAGCTCGGGATTCGCCTACGAGCAGTACTTC.

This sequence joins TRBV4-1 and TRBJ2-2; 7 bases map to TRBD1. The CDR3 length is 14 residues. CDR1 and CDR2 from the germline V gene are MGHRA and YSYEKL. After removal of 3 bases from V and 5 bases from J, the junction contained 3 bases not matched to a gene. The CDR3 bases are TGCGCCAGCAGCCAGCGACAGGGAACCGGGGAGCTGTTTTTT. Translated, it gives CASSQRQGTGELFF.

This clonotype has a handful of counts. This chain links TRBV7-2 with TRBJ1-3, with TRBD1 matching 7 bases. There are 15 residues in the CDR3. CDR1 and CDR2 (germline): SGHTA, FQGNSA. V trimming: 5 bases; J trimming: 0 bases; junction bases outside the gene matches: 4. Here the CDR3 reads CASSATGASGNTIYF. The CDR3 DNA is TGTGCCAGCAGCGCAACAGGGGCCTCTGGAAACACCATATATTTT.

This clonotype was found a few times. In nucleotides, the CDR3 is TGTGCCATCGGGGCGGCCTCCTACGAGCAGTACTTC. Amino acid sequence: CAIGAASYEQYF. V is TRBV10-3 and J is TRBJ2-7; maybe TRBD1 (5 bases). Between the trimmed V and J ends, which lost 8 bases and 0 bases, there was a span of 8 bases. Per germline, CDR1 ENHRY and CDR2 SYGVKD. The CDR3 has 12 residues.

There are a few counts of this clonotype. This CDR3 is CASSYLGSGGYTF. Here the CDR3 DNA reads TGTGCCAGCAGTTACTTGGGGAGTGGTGGCTACACCTTC. V gene TRBV6-6 combines with J gene TRBJ1-2, with D hard to call. The V end was cut by 1 base, the J end by 7 bases, with 10 bases between. Germline V gene data show CDR1 as MNHNY and CDR2 as SVGAGI (reference sequence). CDR3 length: 13 residues.

The genes are TRBV7-9 and TRBJ1-2, with D perhaps matching TRBD1 (5 bases). V was trimmed by 5 bases and J by 6 bases, leaving 13 bases between them. CDR1 SEHNR and CDR2 FQNEAQ come from the germline V gene (reference sequence). The CDR3 is 13 residues long. CDR3 region: CASSRPGNDGYTF. CDR3 DNA sequence: TGTGCCAGCAGCCGGCCAGGGAATGATGGCTACACCTTC. Using reference TRBV7-9 and TRBJ1-2 for the parts outside the CDR3, the full variable domain is DTGVSQNPRHKITKRGQNVTFRCDPISEHNRLYWYRQTLGQGPEFLTYFQNEAQLEKSRLLSDRFSAERPKGSFSTLEIQRTEQGDSAMYLCASSRPGNDGYTFGSGTRLTVV.

The chain uses TRBV19 and TRBJ1-5, with 9 bases aligning to TRBD1. This CDR3 contains 16 residues. From germline, CDR1 is LNHDA and CDR2 SQIVND (reference sequence). V was clipped by 3 bases and J by 7 bases; unmatched bases: 10. The CDR3 sequence is CASSIQGTGIGQPQHF. CDR3 nucleotide sequence: TGTGCCAGTAGTATTCAAGGGACAGGGATAGGACAGCCCCAGCATTTT.

This chain connects TRBV21-1 to TRBJ1-4; the table's D call of TRBD1 was not tested on the DNA. TRBV21-1 is annotated as a pseudogene. This CDR3 has 17 amino acids. The CDR3, as DNA: TGTGCCAGCAACGGACAGGATGGGGGTCCTCGGGGTGAAAAACTGTTTTTT. It specifies CASNGQDGGPRGEKLFF.

This clonotype occurred a few times. V gene TRBV19 combines with J gene TRBJ2-7, with D possibly TRBD2 on 6 matching bases. Trimming left V 5 bases short and J 0 bases short, with 11 bases between. There are 14 residues in the CDR3. Germline V lookup: CDR1 LNHDA, CDR2 SQIVND (reference sequence). The CDR3 protein is CASSETGVSYEQYF. CDR3 sequence (DNA): TGTGCCAGTAGTGAGACGGGGGTCTCCTACGAGCAGTACTTC.

The chain joins TRBV14 to TRBJ2-2; 14 bases are a match to TRBD2. Germline lookup yields CDR1 SGHDN and CDR2 FVKESK. This CDR3 is built from 19 residues. V lost 0 bases to trimming and J lost 4 bases; unmatched junction nucleotides: 7. The CDR3 here is CASSQDSGLAGDLTGELFF. In nucleotides, the CDR3 is TGTGCCAGCAGCCAAGATTCGGGACTAGCGGGGGACCTCACCGGGGAGCTGTTTTTT.

Only a few counts were recorded for this clonotype. The chain recombines TRBV12-3 or TRBV12-4 with TRBJ2-7; possibly TRBD2 for D (6 bases). The CDR3 is 13 residues long. V was pared by 6 bases and J by 4 bases, with 13 bases between. The CDR3 DNA follows: TGTGCCAGCAGCCCGGGACTGCAGTACGAGCAGTACTTC. It translates to CASSPGLQYEQYF.

This clonotype appeared many times. The chain employs TRBV4-1 and TRBJ2-7; D tentatively reads TRBD1 or TRBD2 (5 bases each). Trimming left V 0 bases short and J 7 bases short, with 16 bases between. CDR3 length equals 15 residues. Germline V gene lookup returns CDR1 MGHRA and CDR2 YSYEKL. CDR3 in DNA: TGCGCCAGCAGCCAAGACAGGGTATCGTCGGGAGAGCAGTACTTC. It encodes CASSQDRVSSGEQYF.

This sequence joins TRBV12-3 or TRBV12-4 and TRBJ2-2; a weak D match, TRBD2 (6 bases). Trimming removed 5 bases from V and 8 bases from J, with 27 bases in between. The CDR3 has 18 amino acids. The CDR3 coding sequence is TGTGCCAGCAGTCCCGGTCGGGGGTCAAACCCCACGAGAGGGGAGCTGTTTTTT. Residues: CASSPGRGSNPTRGELFF.

Only a few counts were recorded for this clonotype. J is TRBJ2-7 and V is TRBV12-3 or TRBV12-4; D not certain. This CDR3 is 12 amino acids long. The germline V and J ends were trimmed by 3 bases and 4 bases, with 7 bases remaining between them. The CDR3 spells CASSFSKYEQYF. The CDR3 coding sequence is TGTGCCAGCAGTTTTAGCAAATACGAGCAGTACTTC.

This clonotype was detected only a few times. This chain links TRBV5-1 with TRBJ2-1; 14 bases agree with TRBD2. Germline CDR1 SGHRS, CDR2 YFSETQ. This CDR3 is built from 17 residues. The V and J ends lost 7 bases and 1 base, in that order; junction bases with no gene match: 7. The CDR3 here is CASGPTSGGASYNEQFF. CDR3 coding DNA: TGCGCCAGCGGTCCGACTAGCGGGGGGGCGTCCTACAATGAGCAGTTCTTC.

This clonotype was counted between two and nine times. The chain recombines TRBV12-3 or TRBV12-4 with TRBJ2-1; 7 positions match TRBD2. The CDR3 is 14 residues long. The V and J ends lost 6 bases and 7 bases, in that order; junction bases with no gene match: 9. DNA of the CDR3: TGTGCCAGCAGCCCATTCGGGGGGAGGAATGAGCAGTTCTTC. Protein product: CASSPFGGRNEQFF.

The rearrangement uses TRBV27 and TRBJ2-1; perhaps TRBD2 as D (6 bases). Germline CDR1 and CDR2: MNHEY and SMNVEV (reference sequence). CDR3 length equals 17 residues. Trimming pared 0 bases from V and 5 bases from J, leaving 17 bases between. CDR3 DNA sequence: TGTGCCAGCAGTTTATCCGCGGGGAGCCTCGCCGACAATGAGCAGTTCTTC. It translates to CASSLSAGSLADNEQFF.